Below, 15 T cell receptor beta chains from the same sample are listed, as sequenced in a study of T cells in Graves' hyperthyroidism and ophthalmopathy. RNA transcripts served as the template for amplifying TCR beta CDR3 regions. Primed by the HTBI set, a first-round RT-PCR was run on the TCR CDR3. Using its own MiXCR run on the multiplex PCR reads, TCRdb lists one record per CDR3 protein. This sample carries about 380,000 distinct CDR3 sequences, roughly 13% of them seen once, and the ten largest clones take 8% to 13%. Sequences were obtained from blood. All receptors come from a woman between 55 and 75 years old with Graves' hyperthyroidism.

The rearrangement joins TRBV19 to TRBJ2-2; 9 positions agree with TRBD2. With 6 bases clipped from V and 4 bases from J, the junction kept 12 bases outside the gene matches. The CDR3 is 17 amino acids. Germline V CDR1 and CDR2: LNHDA, SQIVND (reference sequence). This chain's CDR3 is CASSSGPTSGTTGELFF. The CDR3 DNA follows: TGTGCCAGTAGCTCCGGCCCGACTAGCGGTACCACCGGGGAGCTGTTTTTT.

This clonotype was recorded only once. A much larger clone lies one base from this, so it may be a read error. The V and J genes are TRBV3-1 and TRBJ2-2, with D perhaps TRBD2 (6 bases). CDR3 length: 13 residues. CDR1 and CDR2 (germline): LGHDT, YNNKEL (reference sequence). CDR3 residues: CASSGSRVGGLFF. CDR3 nucleotide sequence: TGTGCCAGCAGCGGGTCCAGGGTCGGGGGGCTGTTTTTT.

This clonotype was seen many times. The chain combines TRBV11-3 with TRBJ1-1; D gene ambiguous. From germline, CDR1 is SGHNT and CDR2 YENEEA. CDR3 length equals 14 residues. V gave up 5 bases and J gave up 0 bases, with 10 bases separating them. The CDR3 loop is CASSRRSMNTEAFF. CDR3 DNA: TGTGCCAGCAGCCGCCGATCCATGAACACTGAAGCTTTCTTT.

A few counts support this clonotype. The chain employs TRBV5-1 and TRBJ2-1; the D is unclear. CDR3 length: 17 amino acids. The germline V and J ends were trimmed by 0 bases and 10 bases, with 23 bases remaining between them. From germline, CDR1 is SGHRS and CDR2 YFSETQ. CDR3 sequence (DNA): TGCGCCAGCAGCTTGGGATACAGACGAGCCTCATCCAGGGAGCAGTTCTTC. Its protein is CASSLGYRRASSREQFF.

The chain couples TRBV11-2 to TRBJ1-2, with TRBD1 matching over 10 bases. V lost 5 bases, J lost 5 bases, and 8 bases stayed unmatched. This CDR3 is built from 15 residues. Looked up from germline, CDR1 is SGHAT and CDR2 is FQNNGV. CDR3 region: CASSPTGGSGYGYTF. CDR3 DNA sequence: TGTGCCAGCAGCCCGACAGGGGGCTCGGGGTATGGCTACACCTTC.

This clonotype was seen ten or more times. V is TRBV28 and J is TRBJ2-5; 7 nucleotides line up with TRBD1. The CDR3 totals 14 residues. CDR1 and CDR2 (germline): MDHEN, SYDVKM. Unmatched junction bases numbered 10, after V lost 2 bases and J lost 10 bases. CDR3 residues: CASSLAPRGPYQYF. CDR3 DNA sequence: TGTGCCAGCAGTTTAGCGCCGAGGGGGCCCTACCAGTACTTC.

The count of this clonotype is one. The chain joins TRBV28 to TRBJ2-2; 7 bases match TRBD1. The CDR3 length is 15 residues. V shed 6 bases, J shed 4 bases, and the junction held 8 bases outside the gene matches. Germline V gene lookup returns CDR1 MDHEN and CDR2 SYDVKM. The CDR3 here is CASSRDRIATGELFF. The DNA for the CDR3 is TGTGCCAGCAGCCGGGACAGAATAGCCACCGGGGAGCTGTTTTTT.

This clonotype has ten or more counts. This chain links TRBV11-2 with TRBJ2-7; a possible D gene is TRBD2 (5 bases). Deletions cut 6 bases from V and 0 bases from J, with 12 bases between. The CDR3 sequence is 14 residues long. The germline V gene has CDR1 SGHAT and CDR2 FQNNGV. Written as DNA, the CDR3 is TGTGCCAGCAGTCGGGATTTGGGCTCCTACGAGCAGTACTTC. Translated: CASSRDLGSYEQYF. Combining the CDR3 with reference TRBV11-2 and TRBJ2-7 gives the whole variable domain EAGVAQSPRYKIIEKRQSVAFWCNPISGHATLYWYQQILGQGPKLLIQFQNNGVVDDSQLPKDRFSAERLKGVDSTLKIQPAKLEDSAVYLCASSRDLGSYEQYFGPGTRLTVT.

This clonotype was counted at least ten times. The V and J genes are TRBV7-9 and TRBJ2-2; 7 positions agree with TRBD1. Germline V gene data show CDR1 as SEHNR and CDR2 as FQNEAQ (reference sequence). The trim removed 8 bases at V and 5 bases at J, leaving 11 bases unmatched. The CDR3 is 15 amino acids. CDR3 in DNA: TGTGCCAGCCCACCCCCACAGGGGTGGACCGGGGAGCTGTTTTTT. Translation gives CASPPPQGWTGELFF. Using reference TRBV7-9 and TRBJ2-2 for the parts outside the CDR3, the full variable domain is DTGVSQNPRHKITKRGQNVTFRCDPISEHNRLYWYRQTLGQGPEFLTYFQNEAQLEKSRLLSDRFSAERPKGSFSTLEIQRTEQGDSAMYLCASPPPQGWTGELFFGEGSRLTVL.

This clonotype occurred a few times. The chain employs TRBV2 and TRBJ1-2, with D hard to call. With 5 bases removed from V and 4 bases from J, the gap between germline ends came to 8 bases. Germline CDR1 is SNHLY and CDR2 is FYNNEI. The CDR3 has 12 amino acids. The CDR3 loop is CASSQVSYGYTF. In DNA, the CDR3 is TGTGCCAGCAGTCAAGTCTCCTATGGCTACACCTTC.

This clonotype was detected ten times or more. The rearrangement links TRBV10-3 to TRBJ1-2; D uncertain. CDR3 length: 12 residues. With 4 bases removed from V and 2 bases from J, the gap between germline ends came to 5 bases. Germline V gene data show CDR1 as ENHRY and CDR2 as SYGVKD. The CDR3 coding sequence is TGTGCCATCAGTGGACCGAACTATGGCTACACCTTC. Translated, it gives CAISGPNYGYTF.

V and J are TRBV5-1 and TRBJ2-1; the match to TRBD1 covers 9 bases. Germline V gives CDR1 SGHRS, CDR2 YFSETQ. The CDR3 spans 15 residues. V lost 5 bases to trimming and J lost 7 bases; unmatched junction nucleotides: 10. CDR3 loop: CASSFTGGWGNEQFF. CDR3 in DNA: TGCGCCAGCAGTTTTACAGGGGGCTGGGGGAATGAGCAGTTCTTC.

This clonotype was counted ten times or more. CDR3 nucleotide sequence: TGTGCCAGCACCCCAGGAGGACAGGGCTACGAGCAGTACTTC. It yields the protein CASTPGGQGYEQYF. The J gene is TRBJ2-7, the V gene TRBV28; 8 positions agree with TRBD1. Per the germline V gene, CDR1 is MDHEN and CDR2 is SYDVKM. V dropped 7 bases and J dropped 3; count of bases not matched to a gene: 8. The CDR3 is made up of 14 amino acids. Complete variable domain (other parts from reference TRBV28 and TRBJ2-7): DVKVTQSSRYLVKRTGEKVFLECVQDMDHENMFWYRQDPGLGLRLIYFSYDVKMKEKGDIPEGYSVSREKKERFSLILESASTNQTSMYLCASTPGGQGYEQYFGPGTRLTVT.

This clonotype was recorded at least ten times. The chain uses TRBV28 and TRBJ2-1, with 7 bases aligning to TRBD1. The V gene's germline CDR1 is MDHEN and CDR2 SYDVKM. There are 16 residues in the CDR3. J was trimmed by 0 bases and V by 5 bases; bases with no gene match: 7. The CDR3 coding sequence is TGTGCCAGCAGTCCAGGGACAGCGAGCTCCTACAATGAGCAGTTCTTC. As protein: CASSPGTASSYNEQFF.

This clonotype has only a few counts. The V call is TRBV6-1, the J call TRBJ2-3; 7 bases map to TRBD2. The V gene end was trimmed by 6 bases and the J gene end by 2 bases; junction bases not matched to a gene: 8. Germline assignment: CDR1 MNHNS and CDR2 SASEGT. The CDR3 extends over 15 amino acids. CDR3 residues: CASSGGRANTDTQYF. CDR3 nucleotide sequence: TGTGCCAGCAGCGGAGGGAGGGCAAACACAGATACGCAGTATTTT.